The 15 T cell receptor beta chains below come from one sample, sequenced in a study of cytomegalovirus exposure and HLA in healthy donors. Primers included in the PCR were 60 Vbeta and 13 Jbeta primers. Measured with immunoSEQ multiplex PCR; TCRdb has only the in-frame clones, and not every one. The table includes 160,000 or so clones, about 80% detected once. What was sequenced was PBMCs. The receptors come from a woman between 45 and 60 years old in good health and CMV-seronegative.

There are a few counts of this clone. The chain recombines TRBV18 with TRBJ2-5, with a tentative D call TRBD1 (6 bases). CDR1 KGHSH and CDR2 LQKENI come from the germline V gene. This CDR3 region has 15 residues. The V end lost 0 bases, the J end lost 1 base, and 9 bases lay between the germline ends. The CDR3 DNA reads TGTGCCAGCTCACCACCGGGCAGGGGCCAAGAGACCCAGTACTTC. The encoded protein is CASSPPGRGQETQYF.

V and J are TRBV19 and TRBJ2-3, with 8 bases matching TRBD2. The CDR3 contains 15 residues. Germline loops: CDR1 LNHDA, CDR2 SQIVND (reference sequence). Trimming at V came to 11 bases and at J to 6 bases, leaving 16 bases not matched to a gene. CDR3 region: CASHPDAGLADTQYF. DNA for the CDR3: TGTGCCTCCCACCCAGATGCCGGACTAGCTGATACGCAGTATTTT.

The DNA of the CDR3 is TGTGCCAGCAGCTTGTCAGCGGGGGGTTCGCCAGATACGCAGTATTTT. Amino acid sequence: CASSLSAGGSPDTQYF. The chain uses TRBV7-9 and TRBJ2-3, with TRBD2 matching over 9 bases. Unmatched junction bases numbered 8, after V lost 3 bases and J lost 4 bases. Germline CDR1 reads SEHNR; CDR2 reads FQNEAQ (reference sequence). The CDR3 runs 16 residues.

Only a few counts were recorded for this clone. J is TRBJ1-1 and V is TRBV6-5; 8 nucleotides agree with TRBD1. This CDR3 is built from 16 residues. Germline V gene lookup returns CDR1 MNHEY and CDR2 SVGAGI. After removal of 0 bases from V and 6 bases from J, the junction contained 9 bases not matched to a gene. CDR3 DNA: TGTGCCAGCAGTTACTCGATTGGCAGGGGGCAGGCTGAAGCTTTCTTT. It translates to CASSYSIGRGQAEAFF.

This clone occurred a few times. The J gene is TRBJ2-1, the V gene TRBV4-2; 8 nucleotides align to TRBD2. The CDR3 is 15 amino acids. The trim removed 3 bases at V and 3 bases at J, leaving 4 bases unmatched. Germline V gives CDR1 LGHNA, CDR2 YNFKEQ. The CDR3 region is CASSQPGTSYNEQFF. The CDR3 DNA reads TGTGCCAGCAGCCAGCCCGGGACTAGCTACAATGAGCAGTTCTTC.

This clone was observed a single time. This rearrangement joins TRBV18 to TRBJ2-7; TRBD2 is a possible D gene (7 bases). The germline V and J ends were trimmed by 6 bases and 0 bases, with 18 bases remaining between them. Germline CDR1 KGHSH, CDR2 LQKENI. The CDR3 length is 16 residues. CDR3 nucleotide sequence: TGTGCCAGCTCCCACACCGCTGGGGGGGCCTCCTACGAGCAGTACTTC. Translated: CASSHTAGGASYEQYF.

This chain connects TRBV5-1 to TRBJ1-3; maybe TRBD1 (6 bases). V was cut by 2 bases and J by 0 bases, with 12 bases left in between. The CDR3 contains 16 residues. The V gene's germline CDR1 is SGHRS and CDR2 YFSETQ. CDR3 bases: TGCGCCAGCAGCTTAGGACAGCTTGGCTCTGGAAACACCATATATTTT. Its protein product is CASSLGQLGSGNTIYF.

J is TRBJ1-4 and V is TRBV27; 10 bases agree with TRBD1. The CDR3 consists of 15 residues. CDR1 and CDR2 (germline): MNHEY, SMNVEV (reference sequence). V gave up 3 bases and J gave up 6 bases; unmatched junction bases: 4. This CDR3 is CASSFSGQGHEKLFF. The CDR3 coding sequence is TGTGCCAGCAGTTTTTCGGGACAGGGGCATGAAAAACTGTTTTTT.

The J gene is TRBJ1-2, the V gene TRBV4-3, with TRBD1 matching 8 bases. V shed 5 bases, J shed 7 bases, and the junction held 9 bases outside the gene matches. The CDR3 contains 14 residues. From germline, CDR1 is LGHNA and CDR2 YSLEER. CDR3: CASSLQGTGGGYTF. In DNA, the CDR3 is TGCGCCAGCAGCTTGCAAGGGACAGGTGGTGGCTACACCTTC.

The chain has TRBV4-3 and TRBJ2-2; 14 nucleotides line up with TRBD2. With V trimmed by 6 bases and J by 4 bases, 4 bases remained unmatched. This CDR3 is built from 16 residues. Germline lookup yields CDR1 LGHNA and CDR2 YSLEER. This CDR3 reads CASSLGLAGVTGELFF. In nucleotides, the CDR3 is TGCGCCAGCAGTCTGGGACTAGCGGGGGTCACCGGGGAGCTGTTTTTT.

The chain couples TRBV19 to TRBJ2-1, with 7 positions matching TRBD2. The CDR3 runs 15 residues. J lost 6 bases, V lost 3 bases, and 8 bases had no gene match. The V gene's germline CDR1 is LNHDA and CDR2 SQIVND (reference sequence). The CDR3 bases are TGTGCCAGTAGTATCAACGGTGCGGGGGTCAATGAGCAGTTCTTC. The encoded protein is CASSINGAGVNEQFF.

The rearrangement uses TRBV7-2 and TRBJ2-3, with D possibly matching TRBD2 (5 bases). This CDR3 has 11 residues. In germline, CDR1 is SGHTA, CDR2 FQGNSA. The germline V and J ends were trimmed by 2 bases and 8 bases, with 5 bases remaining between them. The CDR3 DNA reads as TGTGCCAGCAGCTTAAGCGGTACGCAGTATTTT. Protein product: CASSLSGTQYF.

CDR3 nucleotide sequence: TGTGCCAGCTCACCACTGGCGGCCCCAGAGACCCAGTACTTC. This encodes CASSPLAAPETQYF. The chain links TRBV18 to TRBJ2-5; no firm D call. V was pared by 1 base and J by 4 bases, with 10 bases between. This CDR3 comprises 14 residues. From germline, CDR1 is KGHSH and CDR2 LQKENI.

This clone was recorded a few times. The chain couples TRBV11-2 to TRBJ2-7; TRBD1 aligns across 9 bases. Trimming cost V 4 bases and J 6 bases; bases outside gene matches: 4. The CDR3 runs to 13 residues. Germline CDR1 SGHAT, CDR2 FQNNGV. CDR3 sequence reads: CASSSDRGGEQYF. The CDR3 DNA is TGTGCCAGCAGCTCGGACAGGGGAGGCGAGCAGTACTTC.

The rearrangement links TRBV30 to TRBJ2-7; 10 nucleotides match TRBD1. Germline V gene sequence: CDR1 GTSNPN, CDR2 SVGIG (reference sequence). After removal of 4 bases from V and 6 bases from J, the junction contained 6 bases not matched to a gene. The CDR3 extends over 13 amino acids. This chain's CDR3 is CAWKGDRGGEQYF. The DNA for the CDR3 is TGTGCCTGGAAAGGGGACAGGGGTGGCGAGCAGTACTTC.